Listed here are 17 T cell receptor beta chains from one sample, sequenced in a study of T cells in Graves' hyperthyroidism and ophthalmopathy. Amplified TCR beta CDR3 regions came from RNA transcripts. First-round RT-PCR targeting the TCR CDR3 was performed with the HTBI primer set. TCRdb passed the multiplex PCR reads through MiXCR, listing each CDR3 protein once. This table has approximately 370,000 distinct CDR3 sequences, about 17% appearing once. Source material: blood. The receptor set was obtained from a woman aged 25 to 39 with Graves' hyperthyroidism that later progressed to Graves' ophthalmopathy.

The J gene is TRBJ1-2, the V gene TRBV28; D not certain. The V end lost 2 bases, the J end lost 4 bases, and 23 bases lay between the germline ends. CDR1 is MDHEN and CDR2 is SYDVKM in the germline V gene. CDR3 length: 18 residues. The CDR3 here is CASSLREVTLKYFYGYTF. The CDR3 DNA follows: TGTGCCAGCAGTTTAAGGGAAGTAACTTTAAAGTATTTCTATGGCTACACCTTC.

This chain uses TRBV20-1 with TRBJ2-2, with 7 bases lining up with TRBD1. This CDR3 region has 14 residues. The V gene's germline CDR1 is DFQATT and CDR2 SNEGSKA (reference sequence). V gave up 6 bases and J gave up 3 bases; unmatched junction bases: 7. The CDR3 region has the DNA TGCAGTGCACGCGAACAGGGGCACACCGGGGAGCTGTTTTTT. It translates to CSAREQGHTGELFF.

Many counts were recorded for this clonotype. The chain combines TRBV24-1 with TRBJ1-2; TRBD1 might be the D (5 bases). The CDR3 has 15 amino acids. With 2 bases removed from V and 4 bases from J, the gap between germline ends came to 13 bases. Germline V gene sequence: CDR1 KGHDR, CDR2 SFDVKD. The CDR3 DNA follows: TGTGCCACCAGTGATTCCCGGGGACTTCCCTATGGCTACACCTTC. It codes for CATSDSRGLPYGYTF.

This clonotype was detected many times. V is TRBV10-3 and J is TRBJ2-7; maybe TRBD2 (5 bases). This CDR3 is 14 amino acids long. With 8 bases removed from V and 5 bases from J, the gap between germline ends came to 19 bases. Germline V gene lookup returns CDR1 ENHRY and CDR2 SYGVKD. The CDR3 DNA reads as TGTGCCATCGGCGGGCGGCTAGGTGGTGACGAGCAGTACTTC. Its translation is CAIGGRLGGDEQYF.

This clonotype showed up many times. The J gene is TRBJ2-5, the V gene TRBV5-6, with a possible D match to TRBD1 (5 bases). The CDR3 totals 14 residues. With 0 bases removed from V and 4 bases from J, the gap between germline ends came to 10 bases. Per the germline V gene, CDR1 is SGHDT and CDR2 is YYEEEE. DNA of the CDR3: TGTGCCAGCAGCTTGGGTCAGGGTTCAGAGACCCAGTACTTC. It encodes CASSLGQGSETQYF.

This clonotype was counted at least ten times. This chain joins TRBV19 and TRBJ2-5; D may be TRBD2 (5 bases). Germline V gene sequence: CDR1 LNHDA, CDR2 SQIVND (reference sequence). The CDR3 is 14 amino acids. V lost 3 bases and J 5 bases, leaving 13 bases between the germline ends. Here the CDR3 DNA reads TGTGCCAGTAGTATTCCGGGCCGCGGGGAGACCCAGTACTTC. As protein: CASSIPGRGETQYF.

This clonotype has only one observation. Being one base from a much bigger clone, this may be a read error. The V and J genes are TRBV4-1 and TRBJ2-1, with D perhaps matching TRBD2 (7 bases). Germline CDR1 MGHRA, CDR2 YSYEKL. This CDR3 is built from 15 residues. DNA of the CDR3: TGCGCCTGCAGCCAACATGGGGGCGGGGGAACTGAGCAGTTCTTC. As protein: CACSQHGGGGTEQFF.

The sample holds many counts of this clonotype. The chain links TRBV30 to TRBJ2-7; a possible D gene is TRBD2 (6 bases). CDR1 and CDR2 from the germline V gene are GTSNPN and SVGIG (reference sequence). This CDR3 contains 15 residues. Between the trimmed V and J ends, which lost 0 bases and 4 bases, there was a span of 16 bases. The CDR3 DNA is TGTGCCTGGAGTGTGAAGGGACGGACTAATTACGAGCAGTACTTC. The encoded protein is CAWSVKGRTNYEQYF.

CDR3 nucleotides: TGTGCCACCAGCAGCCCGGGACTAGCGGGGGGGCCCGGGGAGCTGTTTTTT. This sequence encodes CATSSPGLAGGPGELFF. The chain joins TRBV15 to TRBJ2-2; TRBD2 matches at 16 bases. CDR3 length: 17 amino acids. The ends lost 3 bases at V and 6 bases at J; junction bases unmatched: 4. Germline CDR1 is LNHNV and CDR2 is YYDKDF (reference sequence).

The J gene is TRBJ2-1, the V gene TRBV6-2 or TRBV6-3; D possibly corresponds to TRBD1 (6 bases). This CDR3 has 15 amino acids. Germline lookup yields CDR1 MNHEY and CDR2 SVGEGT. Trimming removed 6 bases at V and 7 bases at J, with 19 bases between. This CDR3 reads CASRQTGSAWNEQFF. The CDR3 DNA is TGTGCCAGCAGACAAACAGGGAGCGCTTGGAATGAGCAGTTCTTC.

This clonotype occurred many times. The CDR3 reads CASSQGVRSGSGFRYGYTF. The CDR3 DNA reads as TGTGCCAGCAGCCAGGGGGTTCGATCGGGGTCTGGGTTCCGGTATGGCTACACCTTC. The chain links TRBV5-5 to TRBJ1-2; TRBD1 agrees at 7 bases. From germline, CDR1 is SGHKS and CDR2 YYEKEE (reference sequence). Trimming at V came to 4 bases and at J to 5 bases, leaving 23 bases not matched to a gene. CDR3 size: 19 residues.

The chain links TRBV7-2 to TRBJ2-7, with 9 bases lining up with TRBD1. V gave up 5 bases and J gave up 6 bases; unmatched junction bases: 5. Germline V CDR1 and CDR2: SGHTA, FQGNSA. This CDR3 has 13 residues. CDR3 DNA: TGTGCCAGCAGCCCCGGGACAGGGCCCGAGCAGTACTTC. It yields the protein CASSPGTGPEQYF.

This clonotype showed up just a few times. The chain joins TRBV20-1 to TRBJ2-7; no clear D. Germline CDR1 is DFQATT and CDR2 is SNEGSKA (reference sequence). CDR3 length: 15 amino acids. V lost 0 bases, J lost 3 bases, and 15 bases lay in between. The CDR3 nucleotides read TGCAGTGCTAGAGATTCCGGGCCGAGAGTCTACGAGCAGTACTTC. It encodes CSARDSGPRVYEQYF.

This clonotype was seen many times. The chain joins TRBV5-1 to TRBJ2-3; TRBD2 agrees at 7 bases. This CDR3 spans 18 amino acids. Germline CDR1 and CDR2: SGHRS and YFSETQ. V shed 1 base, J shed 0 bases, and the junction held 11 bases outside the gene matches. CDR3: CASSLTPSGIYSTDTQYF. Here the CDR3 DNA reads TGCGCCAGCAGCTTGACTCCTAGCGGAATATACAGCACAGATACGCAGTATTTT.

This clonotype has more than one count but fewer than ten. The V gene is TRBV5-8, the J gene TRBJ2-7, with D possibly being TRBD1 (5 bases). V dropped 4 bases and J dropped 0 bases, with 17 bases sitting between them. Germline V gene data show CDR1 as SGHTS and CDR2 as YDEGEE. There are 16 residues in the CDR3. As DNA, the CDR3 is TGTGCCAGCAGCCGAAAGGGGTTGAGCCTCTCCTACGAGCAGTACTTC. It is translated as CASSRKGLSLSYEQYF.

This chain joins TRBV29-1 and TRBJ2-7, with 13 bases identical to TRBD2. Germline lookup yields CDR1 SQVTM and CDR2 ANQGSEA. The CDR3 is made up of 16 amino acids. J was trimmed by 0 bases and V by 6 bases; bases with no gene match: 8. CDR3 protein: CSVPGLAGENSYEQYF. In DNA form, the CDR3 reads TGCAGCGTGCCCGGACTAGCGGGGGAGAACTCCTACGAGCAGTACTTC.

This clonotype has at least ten counts. V usage is TRBV3-1 and J usage is TRBJ2-2, with TRBD2 as a possible D gene (5 bases). Per germline, CDR1 LGHDT and CDR2 YNNKEL (reference sequence). V dropped 4 bases and J dropped 6 bases, with 9 bases sitting between them. The CDR3 is 13 amino acids. Written as DNA, the CDR3 is TGTGCCAGCAGCCCCGGAGGATCCGGGGAGCTGTTTTTT. Its translation is CASSPGGSGELFF.